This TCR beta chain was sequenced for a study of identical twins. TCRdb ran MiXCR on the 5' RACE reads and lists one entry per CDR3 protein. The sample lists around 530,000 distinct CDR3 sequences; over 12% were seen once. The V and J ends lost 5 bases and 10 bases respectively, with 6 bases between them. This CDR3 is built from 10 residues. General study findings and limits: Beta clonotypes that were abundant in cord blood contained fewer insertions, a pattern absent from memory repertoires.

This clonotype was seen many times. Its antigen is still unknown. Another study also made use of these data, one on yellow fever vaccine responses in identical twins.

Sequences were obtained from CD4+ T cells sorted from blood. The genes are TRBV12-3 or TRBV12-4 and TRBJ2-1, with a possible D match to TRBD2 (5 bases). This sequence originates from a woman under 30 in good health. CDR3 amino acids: CASSEGEQFF. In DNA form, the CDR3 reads TGTGCCAGCAGTGAGGGCGAGCAGTTCTTC.